Listed below are T cell receptor beta chains from one sample, sequenced in a study of blood T cells in healthy people across ages. Each CDR3 protein gets one entry after TCRdb re-called the 5' RACE reads with MiXCR. The sample has 660,000 or so distinct CDR3 sequences; about 54% are singletons. Sequenced input: blood. These receptors all come from a man aged 55 to 70 in good health. Both conserved end residues are part of each CDR3. The D gene is left open where the match is weak. For some rows the clone size is stated as once, few or many, or as a class when expanded; others skip it.

V gene: TRBV18; clone size: -; D gene: TRBD2; J gene: TRBJ2-2; CDR3 protein: CASSSIRLAGGTSNTGELLF; CDR3 DNA: TGTGCCAGCTCATCAATCAGACTAGCGGGGGGGACCTCGAACACCGGGGAGCTGTTATTT
V gene: TRBV7-6; clone size: -; D gene: TRBD1; J gene: TRBJ1-1; CDR3 protein: CASSSRDRDTEAFF; CDR3 DNA: TGTGCCAGCAGCTCTCGTGACAGGGACACTGAAGCTTTCTTT
V gene: TRBV7-9; clone size: -; D gene: -; J gene: TRBJ1-1; CDR3 protein: CAVQKNTEAFF; CDR3 DNA: TGTGCCGTCCAAAAGAACACTGAAGCTTTCTTT
V gene: TRBV5-6; clone size: -; D gene: -; J gene: TRBJ1-1; CDR3 protein: CASSLPSFVGGGTEAFF; CDR3 DNA: TGTGCCAGCAGCTTGCCCTCTTTCGTGGGGGGAGGCACTGAAGCTTTCTTT
V gene: TRBV28; clone size: few; D gene: -; J gene: TRBJ2-1; CDR3 protein: CASTLRSTNEQFF; CDR3 DNA: TGTGCCAGCACCCTCCGGTCAACGAATGAGCAGTTCTTC
V gene: TRBV7-2; clone size: -; D gene: -; J gene: TRBJ2-5; CDR3 protein: CASSLAVGGTHNEQYF; CDR3 DNA: TGTGCCAGCAGCTTAGCGGTCGGGGGCACTCACAATGAGCAGTACTTC
V gene: TRBV6-2/TRBV6-3; clone size: -; D gene: -; J gene: TRBJ1-5; CDR3 protein: CASRTGNQPQHF; CDR3 DNA: TGTGCCAGCAGAACAGGGAATCAGCCCCAGCATTTT
V gene: TRBV24-1; clone size: many; D gene: TRBD1; J gene: TRBJ2-3; CDR3 protein: CATSDLGQGAGDTQYF; CDR3 DNA: TGTGCCACCAGTGATTTGGGCCAGGGGGCTGGAGATACGCAGTATTTT
V gene: TRBV6-5; clone size: once; D gene: TRBD2; J gene: TRBJ2-3; CDR3 protein: CASSSGLAGADDTQYF; CDR3 DNA: TGTGCCAGCAGTTCCGGACTAGCGGGGGCTGACGATACGCAGTATTTT
V gene: TRBV20-1; clone size: -; D gene: -; J gene: TRBJ2-7; CDR3 protein: CSAGSPLTANYEQYF; CDR3 DNA: TGCAGTGCTGGAAGTCCGTTGACAGCGAACTACGAGCAGTACTTC
V gene: TRBV7-9; clone size: few; D gene: TRBD1; J gene: TRBJ2-4; CDR3 protein: CASSSGQGLAKNIQYF; CDR3 DNA: TGTGCCAGCAGCTCTGGACAGGGGTTAGCCAAAAACATTCAGTACTTC
V gene: TRBV5-1; clone size: -; D gene: -; J gene: TRBJ1-4; CDR3 protein: CASSTGTQSGEKLFF; CDR3 DNA: TGCGCCAGCAGCACCGGGACACAGTCGGGTGAAAAACTGTTTTTT
V gene: TRBV7-9; clone size: -; D gene: -; J gene: TRBJ2-7; CDR3 protein: CASSRADEQYF; CDR3 DNA: TGTGCCAGCAGCCGGGCCGACGAGCAGTACTTC
V gene: TRBV29-1; clone size: once; D gene: -; J gene: TRBJ2-1; CDR3 protein: CSVPRAGPNYNEQFF; CDR3 DNA: TGCAGCGTTCCCCGGGCGGGGCCGAACTACAATGAGCAGTTCTTC
V gene: TRBV20-1; clone size: -; D gene: TRBD1; J gene: TRBJ2-3; CDR3 protein: CSARTRQGYVTDTQYF; CDR3 DNA: TGCAGTGCTAGAACACGACAGGGGTACGTCACAGATACGCAGTATTTT
V gene: TRBV25-1; clone size: -; D gene: TRBD1; J gene: TRBJ2-5; CDR3 protein: CASSEFQGAMVETQYF; CDR3 DNA: TGTGCCAGCAGTGAATTTCAGGGGGCGATGGTGGAGACCCAGTACTTC
V gene: TRBV6-6; clone size: -; D gene: TRBD1; J gene: TRBJ2-7; CDR3 protein: CASSYSGGNEQYF; CDR3 DNA: TGTGCCAGCAGTTATTCAGGGGGCAACGAGCAGTACTTC
V gene: TRBV20-1; clone size: -; D gene: TRBD1; J gene: TRBJ1-2; CDR3 protein: CSTTGESNYGYTF; CDR3 DNA: TGCAGTACAACAGGGGAGTCTAACTATGGCTACACCTTC